These 23 T cell receptor beta chains came from one sample sequenced in a study of identical twins. One entry per CDR3 protein results from TCRdb running MiXCR on the 5' RACE reads. The profile shows fewer than 900,000 distinct CDR3 sequences, 15% to 20% of them singletons. These data are also associated with another study on T cells expressing NK-cell markers.

Sequencing was performed on PBMCs. The receptors shown here come from a woman aged 18-29 years in good health.

The J gene is TRBJ2-2, the V gene TRBV7-6; TRBD1 matches 12 bases. Per the germline V gene, CDR1 is SGHVS and CDR2 is FNYEAQ. This CDR3 has 19 residues. The V and J ends lost 4 bases and 2 bases, in that order; junction bases with no gene match: 11. The CDR3 loop is CASSSRPGTGGANTGELFF. The CDR3 bases are TGTGCCAGCAGCTCCCGTCCCGGGACAGGGGGCGCCAACACCGGGGAGCTGTTTTTT.

The gene calls are TRBV6-1 and TRBJ1-2; TRBD1 matches at 9 bases. Germline CDR1 and CDR2: MNHNS and SASEGT. V lost 5 bases and J lost 4; bases outside the gene matches: 11. The CDR3 has 16 amino acids. This CDR3 reads CASSTLTGGALYGYTF. CDR3 DNA: TGTGCCAGCAGTACCCTCACAGGGGGCGCGCTCTATGGCTACACCTTC.

This clonotype was seen a handful of times. The junction shows a germline mismatch at one end, possibly a read error. V gene TRBV7-9 combines with J gene TRBJ1-1; a weak D match, TRBD1 (6 bases). Per germline, CDR1 SEHNR and CDR2 FQNEAQ (reference sequence). The CDR3 runs 14 residues. Here the CDR3 reads CASSLGDTSTEVFF. The CDR3 DNA is TGTGCCAGCAGCTTAGGGGACACTAGCACTGAAGTTTTCTTT. The full variable domain, completed using reference TRBV7-9 and TRBJ1-1, is DTGVSQNPRHKITKRGQNVTFRCDPISEHNRLYWYRQTLGQGPEFLTYFQNEAQLEKSRLLSDRFSAERPKGSFSTLEIQRTEQGDSAMYLCASSLGDTSTEVFFGQGTRLTVV.

The genes are TRBV13 and TRBJ1-3; D possibly corresponds to TRBD1 (6 bases). The CDR3 is 18 amino acids. The V end lost 2 bases, the J end lost 2 bases, and 19 bases lay between the germline ends. The V gene's germline CDR1 is PRHDT and CDR2 FYEKMQ (reference sequence). CDR3 sequence: CASSLSRRTTGPGNTIYF. The CDR3 nucleotides read TGTGCCAGCAGCTTAAGTCGGCGAACCACAGGGCCTGGAAACACCATATATTTT.

The J gene is TRBJ2-5, the V gene TRBV6-2 or TRBV6-3; TRBD2 might be the D (6 bases). The CDR3 covers 14 residues. Per germline, CDR1 MNHEY and CDR2 SVGEGT. V was shortened by 2 bases and J by 7 bases, with 14 bases between the two germline ends. CDR3 in amino acids: CASSYPDYGGTQYF. The CDR3 DNA is TGTGCCAGCAGTTACCCGGACTATGGCGGGACCCAGTACTTC.

Only a few counts were recorded for this clonotype. V usage is TRBV5-1 and J usage is TRBJ2-3; the D gene is possibly TRBD2 (7 bases). CDR3 length: 13 residues. V lost 6 bases and J 2 bases, leaving 10 bases between the germline ends. Germline V lookup: CDR1 SGHRS, CDR2 YFSETQ. CDR3 sequence reads: CASKAGATDTQYF. The CDR3 DNA follows: TGCGCCAGCAAGGCGGGGGCCACAGATACGCAGTATTTT. Full variable domain (missing parts from reference TRBV5-1 and TRBJ2-3): KAGVTQTPRYLIKTRGQQVTLSCSPISGHRSVSWYQQTPGQGLQFLFEYFSETQRNKGNFPGRFSGRQFSNSRSEMNVSTLELGDSALYLCASKAGATDTQYFGPGTRLTVL.

This clonotype has only a few counts. The chain carries TRBV6-6 and TRBJ2-5; 8 bases agree with TRBD2. V lost 7 bases and J lost 3; bases outside the gene matches: 4. This CDR3 has 13 residues. Germline V gene sequence: CDR1 MNHNY, CDR2 SVGAGI (reference sequence). CDR3: CASTPAGEETQYF. As DNA, the CDR3 is TGTGCCAGCACACCAGCGGGGGAAGAGACCCAGTACTTC.

V is TRBV7-9 and J is TRBJ2-3, with D hard to call. The V and J ends lost 4 bases and 2 bases respectively, with 16 bases between them. This CDR3 has 16 amino acids. The germline V gene has CDR1 SEHNR and CDR2 FQNEAQ (reference sequence). The CDR3 loop is CASSSLRPRVTDTQYF. CDR3 coding DNA: TGTGCCAGCAGCTCGCTTAGACCCCGAGTCACAGATACGCAGTATTTT.

In its sample, this clonotype was seen a few times. The chain joins TRBV3-1 to TRBJ2-5, with D possibly TRBD1 on 5 matching bases. The V and J ends lost 6 bases and 3 bases respectively, with 11 bases between them. The CDR3 has 13 amino acids. Germline CDR1 reads LGHDT; CDR2 reads YNNKEL (reference sequence). This CDR3 is CASSFGHEETQYF. CDR3 DNA sequence: TGTGCCAGCAGTTTCGGACACGAAGAGACCCAGTACTTC.

This clonotype appeared a few times. The CDR3 loop is CASSMGLLYEQYF. The CDR3, as DNA: TGTGCCAGCAGCATGGGACTACTCTACGAGCAGTACTTC. The genes are TRBV7-9 and TRBJ2-7, with TRBD2 matching 7 bases. The V gene's germline CDR1 is SEHNR and CDR2 FQNEAQ (reference sequence). The CDR3 contains 13 residues. After removal of 5 bases from V and 3 bases from J, the junction contained 4 bases not matched to a gene.

This clonotype was counted only a few times. The rearrangement uses TRBV28 and TRBJ2-2; D is undetermined. Between the trimmed V and J ends, which lost 1 base and 7 bases, there was a span of 10 bases. The CDR3 totals 14 residues. Per the germline V gene, CDR1 is MDHEN and CDR2 is SYDVKM. For the CDR3, the DNA is TGTGCCAGCAGTTTATCAGGTTCCCGCGGGGAGCTGTTTTTT. Translated: CASSLSGSRGELFF.

In this sample, this clonotype turned up a few times. This chain connects TRBV6-1 to TRBJ2-4, with 7 bases lining up with TRBD1. The junction had 9 bases not matched to a gene; V was cut back by 10 bases and J by 0 bases. CDR3 length: 15 residues. CDR1 and CDR2 (germline): MNHNS, SASEGT. CDR3 nucleotides: TGTGCCACCGCCGGGACAGTGATAGCCAAAAACATTCAGTACTTC. Translating gives CATAGTVIAKNIQYF.

The chain links TRBV27 to TRBJ1-2; no firm D call. V lost 2 bases to trimming and J lost 4 bases, with 11 bases between them. Germline assignment: CDR1 MNHEY and CDR2 SMNVEV (reference sequence). The CDR3 is made up of 14 amino acids. The CDR3 here is CASSLRPGSYGYTF. The CDR3 DNA is TGTGCCAGCAGTTTACGTCCAGGAAGCTATGGCTACACCTTC.

This clonotype appeared many times. The chain combines TRBV20-1 with TRBJ1-1, with D uncertain. CDR1 and CDR2 from the germline V gene are DFQATT and SNEGSKA (reference sequence). CDR3 length: 15 residues. V lost 5 bases and J 4 bases, leaving 20 bases between the germline ends. The CDR3 is CSAFVPGPAGTEAFF. The CDR3 DNA sequence: TGCAGTGCTTTCGTACCGGGCCCGGCGGGCACTGAAGCTTTCTTT.

The gene calls are TRBV20-1 and TRBJ2-5; the D is unclear. Germline CDR1 DFQATT, CDR2 SNEGSKA (reference sequence). CDR3 length: 13 residues. V was trimmed by 1 base and J by 3 bases, leaving 9 bases between them. CDR3 DNA: TGCAGTGCTAGAGTAAACGGAGAAGAGACCCAGTACTTC. This gives the protein CSARVNGEETQYF.

This clonotype has only a few counts. This chain uses TRBV6-1 with TRBJ2-2; tentative D call: TRBD1 (6 bases). Trimming removed 5 bases from V and 6 bases from J, with 13 bases in between. Germline loops: CDR1 MNHNS, CDR2 SASEGT. The CDR3 length is 14 residues. The CDR3 here is CASSPIQGPGELFF. In DNA form, the CDR3 reads TGTGCCAGCAGTCCCATACAGGGTCCCGGGGAGCTGTTTTTT.

This clonotype was seen only a few times. The genes are TRBV18 and TRBJ2-5; unclear D gene. V was shortened by 1 base and J by 2 bases, with 5 bases between the two germline ends. This CDR3 contains 13 residues. Per germline, CDR1 KGHSH and CDR2 LQKENI. Here the CDR3 reads CASSPLQQETQYF. The CDR3 region has the DNA TGTGCCAGCTCACCACTACAGCAAGAGACCCAGTACTTC.

The rearrangement links TRBV4-2 to TRBJ2-5; 10 bases match TRBD2. Germline CDR1 and CDR2: LGHNA and YNFKEQ. V trimming: 4 bases; J trimming: 5 bases; junction bases outside the gene matches: 13. The CDR3 consists of 17 residues. The CDR3 nucleotides are TGTGCCAGCAGCCCAGGAGCGGGGGGGCCGGGCCGGGAGACCCAGTACTTC. This encodes CASSPGAGGPGRETQYF.

The chain recombines TRBV20-1 with TRBJ1-5; possibly TRBD1 for D (5 bases). The V gene lost 3 bases and the J gene lost 3 bases, with 12 bases spanning the gap. Per the germline V gene, CDR1 is DFQATT and CDR2 is SNEGSKA (reference sequence). The CDR3 is made up of 14 amino acids. This CDR3 is CSASRRGPNQPQHF. CDR3 DNA: TGCAGTGCTAGTAGACGGGGCCCCAATCAGCCCCAGCATTTT.

This clonotype showed up just once. Sequence at one end of the junction differs from germline and may be a read error. The CDR3 loop reads CASSYGQGYTEQFF. The CDR3 DNA follows: TGTGCCAGCAGTTACGGGCAAGGGTACACTGAGCAGTTCTTC. V gene TRBV6-5 combines with J gene TRBJ2-1; D is ambiguous. CDR1 and CDR2 from the germline V gene are MNHEY and SVGAGI. The CDR3 has 14 residues.

In this sample, this clonotype turned up many times. This chain connects TRBV12-3 or TRBV12-4 to TRBJ2-7; D is unresolved. The CDR3 runs to 12 residues. Trimming shortened V by 5 bases and J by 4 bases, and 9 bases separated the two germline ends. CDR3 residues: CASSHDHYEQYF. CDR3 DNA sequence: TGTGCCAGCAGTCATGACCATTACGAGCAGTACTTC.

The J gene is TRBJ2-1, the V gene TRBV20-1, with TRBD2 as a possible D gene (5 bases). V was clipped by 5 bases and J by 8 bases, with 13 bases between them. Per the germline V gene, CDR1 is DFQATT and CDR2 is SNEGSKA (reference sequence). The CDR3 is made up of 12 amino acids. CDR3 DNA sequence: TGCAGTGCTCTGATAGCGAGCGATGAGCAGTTCTTC. This codes for CSALIASDEQFF.

This chain connects TRBV6-1 to TRBJ2-3; either TRBD1 or TRBD2 may fit D (5 bases each). V was clipped by 10 bases and J by 2 bases, with 16 bases between them. Germline V CDR1 and CDR2: MNHNS, SASEGT. The CDR3 is 14 residues long. CDR3 in amino acids: CATRPGRSTDTQYF. In DNA form, the CDR3 reads TGTGCCACCCGACCGGGACGATCCACAGATACGCAGTATTTT.